This T cell receptor (beta chain) was sequenced during a study of T-cell memory formation after mild COVID-19. Study in general: Largely donor-specific sequence clusters came from a couple of donors.

As regards this clonotype: The antigen is unknown.

Researchers used 5'RACE with constant-segment primers to make TCR alpha and TCR beta cDNA libraries that carry sample barcodes and UMIs. TCRdb re-called the 5' RACE reads with MiXCR, one entry per CDR3 protein. The repertoire holds roughly 370,000 distinct CDR3 sequences, with roughly 15% as singletons. Overall study results and limits: Among CD4+ contracting clones, most were CM and EM, and CD8+ ones EMRA.

This CDR3 region has 14 residues. The ends were cut back, 6 bases at V and 4 bases at J, with 15 bases in the middle. CDR1 and CDR2 from the germline V gene are SGHAT and FQNNGV. The sequence derives from a man aged 18 to 29 who had mild COVID-19 (a few samples of this study predate the infection). Cell type and time point are not known. The chain combines TRBV11-2 with TRBJ1-1, with D perhaps matching TRBD1 (5 bases). The specimen was PBMCs or a T cell subset sorted from them (not recorded which). The CDR3 nucleotides read TGTGCCAGCAGTAGGGAGGGGTTGGTCACTGAAGCTTTCTTT. Translating it yields CASSREGLVTEAFF.